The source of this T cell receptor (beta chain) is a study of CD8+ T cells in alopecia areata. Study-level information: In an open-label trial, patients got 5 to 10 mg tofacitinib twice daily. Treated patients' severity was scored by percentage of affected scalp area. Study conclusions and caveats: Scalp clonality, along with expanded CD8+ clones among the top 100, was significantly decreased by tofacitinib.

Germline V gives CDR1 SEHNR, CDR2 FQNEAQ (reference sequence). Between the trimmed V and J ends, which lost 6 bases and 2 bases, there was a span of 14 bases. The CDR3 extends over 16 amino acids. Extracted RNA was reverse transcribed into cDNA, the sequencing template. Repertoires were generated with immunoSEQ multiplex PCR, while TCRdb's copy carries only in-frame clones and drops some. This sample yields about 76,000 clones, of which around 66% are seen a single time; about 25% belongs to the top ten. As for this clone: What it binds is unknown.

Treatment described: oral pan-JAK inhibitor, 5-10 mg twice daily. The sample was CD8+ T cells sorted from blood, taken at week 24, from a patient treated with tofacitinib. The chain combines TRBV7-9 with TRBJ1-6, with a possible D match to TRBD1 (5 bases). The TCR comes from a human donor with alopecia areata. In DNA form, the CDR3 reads TGTGCCAGCAGTCCGGATCAGGGCGCCTATAATTCACCCCTCCACTTT. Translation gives CASSPDQGAYNSPLHF.